Presented here are 22 T cell receptor beta chains from one specimen sequenced in a study of control samples from healthy donors and cancer patients. Sequencing used immunoSEQ multiplex PCR; TCRdb keeps in-frame clones, though not all of them. The table records about 51,000 clones, 85% to 90% of them present only once. Sequencing was carried out using PBMCs. Every receptor here comes from a man aged 50 or older with head and neck cancer.

The chain combines TRBV4-1 with TRBJ2-5; TRBD2 matches 11 bases. V was clipped by 4 bases and J by 1 base; unmatched bases: 5. The CDR3 is made up of 16 amino acids. Per the germline V gene, CDR1 is MGHRA and CDR2 is YSYEKL. The CDR3 nucleotides read TGCGCCAGCAGCCGCGGTAGCGGGGGGGGCCAAGAGACCCAGTACTTC. It yields the protein CASSRGSGGGQETQYF.

V usage is TRBV4-3 and J usage is TRBJ2-2; perhaps D is TRBD1 or TRBD2 (5 bases each). CDR1 and CDR2 from the germline V gene are LGHNA and YSLEER. V lost 1 base and J lost 3, with 15 bases in between. The CDR3 has 17 amino acids. The CDR3 reads CASSQGLNRRHTGELFF. DNA of the CDR3: TGCGCCAGCAGCCAAGGACTGAACAGGAGGCACACCGGGGAGCTGTTTTTT.

This chain joins TRBV6-5 and TRBJ2-1, with D perhaps matching TRBD2 (6 bases). Germline V gene sequence: CDR1 MNHEY, CDR2 SVGAGI. The V and J ends lost 6 bases and 7 bases respectively, with 16 bases between them. CDR3 size: 14 residues. The CDR3 DNA sequence: TGTGCCAGCAGCCGTAGACTAGGGGATAATGAGCAGTTCTTC. Protein: CASSRRLGDNEQFF.

The J gene is TRBJ2-3, the V gene TRBV20-1; 12 bases agree with TRBD2. Germline V CDR1 and CDR2: DFQATT, SNEGSKA (reference sequence). V gave up 3 bases and J gave up 6 bases; unmatched junction bases: 7. The CDR3 loop spans 15 amino acids. The CDR3: CSASPSGRDGDTQYF. The CDR3, as DNA: TGCAGTGCTAGTCCTAGCGGGAGGGATGGGGATACGCAGTATTTT.

This clone was seen a few times. J is TRBJ2-7 and V is TRBV25-1, with TRBD1 matching over 9 bases. In germline, CDR1 is MGHDK, CDR2 SYGVNS. Losses at the gene ends were 8 bases for V and 4 bases for J; bases not matched to a gene: 9. The CDR3 is 14 residues long. The chain's CDR3 is CASAPGTGLYEQYF. The DNA for the CDR3 is TGTGCCAGCGCACCCGGGACAGGGCTTTACGAGCAGTACTTC.

J is TRBJ2-7 and V is TRBV14; unclear D gene. Germline V gene data show CDR1 as SGHDN and CDR2 as FVKESK. Trimming shortened V by 3 bases and J by 5 bases, and 11 bases separated the two germline ends. The CDR3 totals 13 residues. CDR3 region: CASSQGFFNEQYF. The CDR3 coding sequence is TGTGCCAGCAGCCAGGGGTTTTTCAACGAGCAGTACTTC.

This clone was counted between two and nine times. V gene TRBV7-2 combines with J gene TRBJ1-5; D gene uncertain. Trimming left V 1 base short and J 7 bases short, with 14 bases between. This CDR3 contains 15 residues. CDR1 is SGHTA, CDR2 FQGNSA, per germline. CDR3: CASSLDSRAGQPQHF. The DNA of the CDR3 is TGTGCCAGCAGCTTAGATAGCCGAGCCGGGCAGCCCCAGCATTTT.

The chain is built from TRBV7-8 and TRBJ2-2; 12 nucleotides agree with TRBD2. The germline gives CDR1 SGHVS, CDR2 FQNEAQ. The CDR3 covers 16 residues. The V gene end was trimmed by 8 bases and the J gene end by 4 bases; junction bases not matched to a gene: 8. The CDR3 protein is CASVRLAGEITGELFF. The CDR3 coding sequence is TGTGCCAGCGTACGACTAGCGGGAGAGATCACCGGGGAGCTGTTTTTT.

This sequence joins TRBV10-2 and TRBJ2-7, with TRBD1 as a possible D gene (5 bases). CDR1 and CDR2 (germline): WSHSY, SAAADI. CDR3 size: 13 residues. V gave up 4 bases and J gave up 5 bases, with 12 bases separating them. CDR3 protein: CASSGDSPDEQYF. CDR3 bases: TGCGCCAGCAGTGGTGACAGTCCGGACGAGCAGTACTTC.

Only one count was recorded for this clone. The chain has TRBV10-2 and TRBJ2-6, with D possibly being TRBD1 (6 bases). The CDR3 has 15 residues. Germline lookup yields CDR1 WSHSY and CDR2 SAAADI. V was pared by 6 bases and J by 2 bases, with 11 bases between. The CDR3 sequence is CASSANRAGANVLTF. The CDR3 DNA reads as TGCGCCAGCAGCGCAAACAGGGCTGGGGCCAACGTCCTGACTTTC.

CDR3 amino acids: CATSDFRGGNQETQYF. CDR3 coding DNA: TGTGCCACCAGTGATTTTAGAGGAGGGAACCAAGAGACCCAGTACTTC. V is TRBV24-1 and J is TRBJ2-5, with D perhaps TRBD2 (6 bases). With 1 base removed from V and 0 bases from J, the gap between germline ends came to 11 bases. Germline V lookup: CDR1 KGHDR, CDR2 SFDVKD. The CDR3 loop spans 16 amino acids.

The J gene is TRBJ1-1, the V gene TRBV28, with D perhaps TRBD1 (5 bases). CDR1 is MDHEN, CDR2 SYDVKM, per germline. V gave up 6 bases and J gave up 8 bases, with 22 bases separating them. This CDR3 has 15 amino acids. CDR3 in DNA: TGTGCCAGCAGCTCCCTCCAGGGTGGCACCATAGAAGCTTTCTTT. Protein product: CASSSLQGGTIEAFF.

V is TRBV5-3 and J is TRBJ2-1; D may be TRBD2 (5 bases). TRBV5-3 is an open reading frame, and its role is uncertain. The V end was cut by 0 bases, the J end by 6 bases, with 10 bases between. CDR3 size: 14 residues. The CDR3 DNA reads as TGTGCCAGAAGCTTGGCGAGGAGGCGCAATGAGCAGTTCTTC. This encodes CARSLARRRNEQFF.

The gene calls are TRBV28 and TRBJ2-7; the D gene is possibly TRBD1 (7 bases). V was pared by 5 bases and J by 0 bases, with 14 bases between. This CDR3 is 15 amino acids long. Germline values: CDR1 MDHEN, CDR2 SYDVKM. In DNA, the CDR3 is TGTGCCAGCAGTCGAGGAGGGGGCAGCTCCTACGAGCAGTACTTC. This gives the protein CASSRGGGSSYEQYF.

This clone was counted a few times. Here the CDR3 reads CASRPQGAANSPLHF. DNA for the CDR3: TGTGCCAGTAGACCTCAGGGGGCGGCGAATTCACCCCTCCACTTT. The chain has TRBV19 and TRBJ1-6; 8 nucleotides line up with TRBD1. CDR1 is LNHDA and CDR2 is SQIVND in the germline V gene (reference sequence). V was pared by 6 bases and J by 7 bases, with 8 bases of the junction left unmatched. The CDR3 consists of 15 residues.

This clone has only a few counts. The CDR3 sequence is CASSFTVGGNDLNYGYTF. Here the CDR3 DNA reads TGTGCCAGCAGCTTCACAGTCGGGGGAAACGACCTTAACTATGGCTACACCTTC. This chain links TRBV9 with TRBJ1-2, with D maybe TRBD1 (5 bases). Germline CDR1 reads SGDLS; CDR2 reads YYNGEE. The CDR3 is 18 amino acids. V gave up 4 bases and J gave up 1 base, with 23 bases separating them.

This chain uses TRBV14 with TRBJ2-3; TRBD1 is a possible D gene (5 bases). Germline assignment: CDR1 SGHDN and CDR2 FVKESK. This CDR3 contains 16 residues. V lost 1 base to trimming and J lost 2 bases, with 13 bases between them. The CDR3 region is CASSQGRVGHTDTQYF. The CDR3 DNA is TGTGCCAGCAGCCAAGGCAGGGTTGGTCACACAGATACGCAGTATTTT. Full variable domain (outside the CDR3, taken from reference TRBV14 and TRBJ2-3): EAGVTQFPSHSVIEKGQTVTLRCDPISGHDNLYWYRRVMGKEIKFLLHFVKESKQDESGMPNNRFLAERTGGTYSTLKVQPAELEDSGVYFCASSQGRVGHTDTQYFGPGTRLTVL.

The chain is built from TRBV18 and TRBJ2-7; TRBD2 matches at 11 bases. The J segment lost 1 base and the V segment lost 6 bases, leaving 5 bases of the junction unmatched. This CDR3 spans 15 amino acids. Germline V gene sequence: CDR1 KGHSH, CDR2 LQKENI. The CDR3: CASSGTSGQSYEQYF. The CDR3, as DNA: TGTGCCAGCTCCGGGACTAGCGGTCAATCCTACGAGCAGTACTTC.

The chain is built from TRBV7-2 and TRBJ2-3; D is undetermined. Germline CDR1 reads SGHTA; CDR2 reads FQGNSA. There are 14 residues in the CDR3. With 1 base removed from V and 2 bases from J, the gap between germline ends came to 7 bases. The CDR3 loop reads CASSLGVSTDTQYF. CDR3 in DNA: TGTGCCAGCAGCTTAGGTGTCTCCACAGATACGCAGTATTTT.

The genes are TRBV28 and TRBJ1-5, with 8 nucleotides matching TRBD1. Germline lookup yields CDR1 MDHEN and CDR2 SYDVKM. This CDR3 region has 16 residues. Trimming at V came to 1 base and at J to 2 bases, leaving 4 bases not matched to a gene. The CDR3 DNA sequence: TGTGCCAGCAGTTTATATACAGGGGGAGGCAATCAGCCCCAGCATTTT. Protein sequence: CASSLYTGGGNQPQHF.

The genes are TRBV6-1 and TRBJ2-2, with D unresolved. This CDR3 has 13 residues. The germline V gene has CDR1 MNHNS and CDR2 SASEGT. The V gene lost 3 bases and the J gene lost 6 bases, with 8 bases spanning the gap. CDR3 region: CASSEALPGELFF. Written as DNA, the CDR3 is TGTGCCAGCAGTGAGGCCTTACCCGGGGAGCTGTTTTTT.

The chain recombines TRBV11-2 with TRBJ2-7, with TRBD1 matching 8 bases. The ends lost 3 bases at V and 6 bases at J; junction bases unmatched: 7. CDR1 and CDR2 from the germline V gene are SGHAT and FQNNGV. The CDR3 has 14 residues. The CDR3 nucleotides are TGTGCCAGCAGCTTGTTTCAGGGGGCAGGCGAGCAGTACTTC. It yields the protein CASSLFQGAGEQYF.